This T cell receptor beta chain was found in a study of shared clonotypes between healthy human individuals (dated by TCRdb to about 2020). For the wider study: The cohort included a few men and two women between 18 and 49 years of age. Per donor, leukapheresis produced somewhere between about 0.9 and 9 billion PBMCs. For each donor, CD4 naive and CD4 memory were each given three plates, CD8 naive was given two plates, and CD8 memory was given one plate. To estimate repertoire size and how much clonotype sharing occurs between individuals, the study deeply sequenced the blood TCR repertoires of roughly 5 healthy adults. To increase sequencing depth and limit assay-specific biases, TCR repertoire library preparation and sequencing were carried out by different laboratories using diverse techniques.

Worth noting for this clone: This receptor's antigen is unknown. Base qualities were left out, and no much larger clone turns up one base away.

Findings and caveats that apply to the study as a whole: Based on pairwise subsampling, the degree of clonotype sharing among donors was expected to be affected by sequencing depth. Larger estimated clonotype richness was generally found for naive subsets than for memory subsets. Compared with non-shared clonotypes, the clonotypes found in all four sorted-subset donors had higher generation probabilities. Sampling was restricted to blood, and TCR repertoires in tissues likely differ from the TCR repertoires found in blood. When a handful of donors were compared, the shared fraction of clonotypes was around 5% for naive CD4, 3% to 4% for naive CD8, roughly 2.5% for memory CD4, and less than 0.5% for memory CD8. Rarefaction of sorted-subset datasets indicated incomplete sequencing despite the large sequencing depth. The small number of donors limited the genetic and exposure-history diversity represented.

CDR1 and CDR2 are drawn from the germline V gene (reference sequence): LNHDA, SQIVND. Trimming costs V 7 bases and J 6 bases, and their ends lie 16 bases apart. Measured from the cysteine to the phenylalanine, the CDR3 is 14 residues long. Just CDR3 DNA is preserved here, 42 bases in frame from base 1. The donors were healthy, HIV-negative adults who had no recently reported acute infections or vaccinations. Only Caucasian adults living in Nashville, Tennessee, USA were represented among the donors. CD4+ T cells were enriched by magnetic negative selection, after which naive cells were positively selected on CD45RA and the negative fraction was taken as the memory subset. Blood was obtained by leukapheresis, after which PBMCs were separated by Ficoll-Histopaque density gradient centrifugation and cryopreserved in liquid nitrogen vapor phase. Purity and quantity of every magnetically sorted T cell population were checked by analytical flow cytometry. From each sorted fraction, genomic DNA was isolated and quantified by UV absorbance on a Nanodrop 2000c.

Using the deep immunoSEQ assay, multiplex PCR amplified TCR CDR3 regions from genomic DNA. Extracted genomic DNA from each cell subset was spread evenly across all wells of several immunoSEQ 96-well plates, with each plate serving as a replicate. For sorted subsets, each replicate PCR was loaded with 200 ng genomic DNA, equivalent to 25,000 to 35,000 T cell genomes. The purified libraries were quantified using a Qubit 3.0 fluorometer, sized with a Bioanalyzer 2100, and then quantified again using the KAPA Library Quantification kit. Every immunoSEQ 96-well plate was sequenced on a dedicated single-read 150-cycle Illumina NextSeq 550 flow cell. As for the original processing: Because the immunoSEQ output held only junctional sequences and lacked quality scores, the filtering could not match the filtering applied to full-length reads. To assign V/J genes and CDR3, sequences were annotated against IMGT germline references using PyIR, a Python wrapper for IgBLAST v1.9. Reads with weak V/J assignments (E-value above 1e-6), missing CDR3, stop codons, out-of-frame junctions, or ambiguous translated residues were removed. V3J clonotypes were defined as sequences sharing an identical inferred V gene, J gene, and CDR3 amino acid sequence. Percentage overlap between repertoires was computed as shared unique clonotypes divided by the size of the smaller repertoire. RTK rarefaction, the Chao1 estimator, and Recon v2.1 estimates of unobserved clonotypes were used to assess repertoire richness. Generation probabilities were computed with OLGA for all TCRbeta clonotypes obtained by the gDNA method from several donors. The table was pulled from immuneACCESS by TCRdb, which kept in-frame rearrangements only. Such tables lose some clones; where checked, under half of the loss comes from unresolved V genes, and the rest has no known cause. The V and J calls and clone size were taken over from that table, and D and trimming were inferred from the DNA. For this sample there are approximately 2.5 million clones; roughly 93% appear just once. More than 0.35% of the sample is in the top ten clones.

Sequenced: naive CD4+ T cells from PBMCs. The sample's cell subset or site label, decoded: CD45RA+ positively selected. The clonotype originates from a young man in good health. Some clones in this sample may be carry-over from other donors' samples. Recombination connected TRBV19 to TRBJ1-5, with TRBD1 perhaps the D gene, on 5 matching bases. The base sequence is TGTGCCAGTATTACCCCGGGGACGCCTCAGCCCCAGCATTTT. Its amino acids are CASITPGTPQPQHF.